Each of the 28 T cell receptor beta chains below was sequenced from the same sample in a study of yellow fever vaccine responses in identical twins. TCRdb independently ran MiXCR on the RT-PCR reads; one entry per CDR3 protein. The table includes around 560 distinct CDR3 sequences, 75% to 85% detected once. The material sequenced was T cells from blood (PBMCs), unsorted or a sorted subset (not recorded which), taken before or after yellow fever vaccination (not recorded which). The receptors here all came from a female donor who received the yellow fever vaccine.

The chain carries TRBV29-1 and TRBJ2-3; D might be TRBD2 (6 bases). There are 14 residues in the CDR3. The V end was cut by 3 bases, the J end by 4 bases, with 14 bases between. Germline V gene lookup returns CDR1 SQVTM and CDR2 ANQGSEA. As DNA, the CDR3 is TGCAGCGTTGATCGACGCGGGGACGCAGATACGCAGTATTTT. Translation: CSVDRRGDADTQYF.

CDR3 protein: CASSLFSGRADEQFF. In DNA form, the CDR3 reads TGCGCCAGCAGCCTCTTTAGCGGGAGGGCCGATGAGCAGTTCTTC. V is TRBV5-1 and J is TRBJ2-1; 11 nucleotides align to TRBD2. The germline CDR1 and CDR2 sequences are SGHRS and YFSETQ. V was pared by 4 bases and J by 8 bases, with 8 bases of the junction left unmatched. The CDR3 consists of 15 residues.

The chain links TRBV29-1 to TRBJ2-7; D ambiguous. The germline V gene encodes CDR1 SQVTM and CDR2 ANQGSEA. CDR3 size: 12 residues. Deletions cut 6 bases from V and 2 bases from J, with 11 bases between. CDR3 sequence reads: CSVPGGAYEQYF. CDR3 DNA: TGCAGCGTCCCAGGCGGAGCCTACGAGCAGTACTTC.

The chain employs TRBV10-1 and TRBJ1-5; D is unresolved. Germline lookup yields CDR1 WNHNN and CDR2 SYGVQD (reference sequence). Deletions cut 5 bases from V and 1 base from J, with 6 bases between. This CDR3 has 13 residues. This chain's CDR3 is CASSRGSNQPQHF. CDR3 nucleotide sequence: TGCGCCAGCAGTAGAGGCAGCAATCAGCCCCAGCATTTT.

The chain combines TRBV7-1 with TRBJ1-2; TRBD1 matches at 8 bases. TRBV7-1 is reported as an ORF; its role is uncertain. The CDR3 sequence is 19 residues long. With V trimmed by 3 bases and J by 3 bases, 18 bases remained unmatched. The CDR3 protein is CASSSTQPPRDRIDYGYTF. The CDR3 DNA reads TGTGCCAGCAGCTCCACACAACCCCCCAGGGACAGGATTGACTATGGCTACACCTTC.

This chain links TRBV25-1 with TRBJ2-2; unclear D gene. Germline CDR1 MGHDK, CDR2 SYGVNS. This CDR3 is built from 15 residues. The V gene lost 6 bases and the J gene lost 3 bases, with 14 bases spanning the gap. The CDR3 nucleotides read TGTGCCAGCAGCCTTGGCGCAAAGGACACCGGGGAGCTGTTTTTT. Its translation: CASSLGAKDTGELFF.

The rearrangement links TRBV12-3 or TRBV12-4 to TRBJ1-5; D call uncertain. This CDR3 contains 11 residues. V shed 8 bases and J shed 7 bases, with 9 bases lying between them. The CDR3 nucleotides are TGTGCCAGCGGGGATGCACAGCCCCAGCATTTT. Translating gives CASGDAQPQHF.

V gene TRBV5-6 combines with J gene TRBJ2-1; tentative D call: TRBD2 (6 bases). The germline gives CDR1 SGHDT, CDR2 YYEEEE. The CDR3 totals 14 residues. Trimming took 3 bases from V and 3 from J, leaving 10 bases between them. CDR3 amino acids: CASSWAGSYNEQFF. The CDR3 region has the DNA TGTGCCAGCAGCTGGGCGGGGAGCTACAATGAGCAGTTCTTC.

V and J are TRBV10-1 and TRBJ2-7; 7 nucleotides line up with TRBD1. Losses at the gene ends were 9 bases for V and 1 base for J; bases not matched to a gene: 12. The germline V gene has CDR1 WNHNN and CDR2 SYGVQD (reference sequence). The CDR3 is 15 residues long. CDR3 sequence reads: CASRNRDSGSYEQYV. Written as DNA, the CDR3 is TGCGCCAGTCGTAACCGGGACAGCGGTTCCTACGAGCAGTACGTC.

The rearrangement uses TRBV4-2 and TRBJ2-5, with TRBD2 matching over 12 bases. The CDR3 sequence is 15 residues long. In germline, CDR1 is LGHNA, CDR2 YNFKEQ. J gave up 3 bases and V 4 bases, and 3 bases lay outside the gene matches. The chain's CDR3 is CASSRRLAGEETQYF. DNA of the CDR3: TGTGCCAGCAGCCGCAGACTAGCGGGGGAAGAGACCCAGTACTTC.

This clonotype showed up just a few times. This sequence joins TRBV4-3 and TRBJ1-1; no clear D. Germline CDR1 reads LGHNA; CDR2 reads YSLEER. Trimming cost V 4 bases and J 1 base, with 7 bases left between them. The CDR3 covers 13 residues. Here the CDR3 reads CASSPTENTEAFF. DNA for the CDR3: TGCGCCAGCAGCCCTACGGAGAACACTGAAGCTTTCTTT.

This chain links TRBV12-3 or TRBV12-4 with TRBJ1-2, with D uncertain. The V end was cut by 8 bases, the J end by 1 base, with 5 bases between. The CDR3 spans 11 residues. CDR3 sequence reads: CASGNNYGYTF. In DNA, the CDR3 is TGTGCCAGCGGAAATAACTATGGCTACACCTTC.

This clonotype has a handful of counts. This chain joins TRBV23-1 and TRBJ1-3; unclear D gene. TRBV23-1 is classed as an ORF, of uncertain function. This CDR3 is 15 amino acids long. V dropped 0 bases and J dropped 4 bases, with 10 bases sitting between them. DNA of the CDR3: TGCGCCAGCAGTCAATCTGGCAGTATCGGAAACACCATATATTTT. Amino acids: CASSQSGSIGNTIYF.

The rearrangement uses TRBV7-9 and TRBJ2-7; TRBD2 aligns across 11 bases. In germline, CDR1 is SEHNR, CDR2 FQNEAQ (reference sequence). With 4 bases clipped from V and 5 bases from J, the junction kept 7 bases outside the gene matches. This CDR3 contains 15 residues. CDR3 DNA: TGTGCCAGCAGCTCGCGACTAGCGGGACTCAACGAGCAGTACTTC. This sequence encodes CASSSRLAGLNEQYF.

The rearrangement uses TRBV9 and TRBJ2-2; D remains ambiguous. V lost 2 bases and J lost 3, with 5 bases in between. The length of the CDR3 is 13 residues. Germline CDR1 SGDLS, CDR2 YYNGEE. For the CDR3, the DNA is TGTGCCAGCAGCGTTCTCTACACCGGGGAGCTGTTTTTT. This codes for CASSVLYTGELFF.

This clonotype was counted once. The chain links TRBV29-1 to TRBJ2-4, with 7 bases that match TRBD1. With V trimmed by 6 bases and J by 8 bases, 7 bases remained unmatched. The germline gives CDR1 SQVTM, CDR2 ANQGSEA. The CDR3 loop spans 12 amino acids. CDR3 sequence reads: CSVPGQFYIQYF. The CDR3 DNA reads TGCAGCGTCCCGGGACAGTTTTACATTCAGTACTTC.

The genes are TRBV18 and TRBJ2-7, with D perhaps given as TRBD1 or TRBD2 (5 bases each). Trimming shortened V by 6 bases and J by 0 bases, and 15 bases separated the two germline ends. This CDR3 region has 15 residues. CDR1 is KGHSH and CDR2 is LQKENI in the germline V gene. The CDR3 DNA reads as TGTGCCAGCTCGAGAGGGGATACGAGCTCCTACGAGCAGTACTTC. Protein product: CASSRGDTSSYEQYF.

The chain carries TRBV7-9 and TRBJ2-1, with TRBD2 matching over 8 bases. The CDR3 runs to 14 residues. J was trimmed by 8 bases and V by 5 bases; bases with no gene match: 8. Germline V gene lookup returns CDR1 SEHNR and CDR2 FQNEAQ (reference sequence). The CDR3 sequence is CASSTWTSIDEQFF. The CDR3 coding sequence is TGTGCCAGCAGCACCTGGACTAGCATAGATGAGCAGTTCTTC.

J is TRBJ1-2 and V is TRBV4-1; D is unresolved. The CDR3 covers 15 residues. CDR1 is MGHRA and CDR2 is YSYEKL in the germline V gene. V was shortened by 4 bases and J by 4 bases, with 16 bases between the two germline ends. The CDR3 loop is CASSPPTRATYGYTF. DNA for the CDR3: TGCGCCAGCAGCCCACCGACCCGAGCGACCTATGGCTACACCTTC.

The chain recombines TRBV2 with TRBJ1-1; D is unresolved. The ends were cut back, 8 bases at V and 3 bases at J, with 10 bases in the middle. This CDR3 contains 12 residues. From germline, CDR1 is SNHLY and CDR2 FYNNEI. The CDR3 reads CASGRADTEAFF. The CDR3 nucleotides are TGTGCCAGCGGCCGGGCTGACACTGAAGCTTTCTTT. The full variable domain, its missing parts supplied by reference TRBV2 and TRBJ1-1, is EPEVTQTPSHQVTQMGQEVILRCVPISNHLYFYWYRQILGQKVEFLVSFYNNEISEKSEIFDDQFSVERPDGSNFTLKIRSTKLEDSAMYFCASGRADTEAFFGQGTRLTVV.

This chain uses TRBV13 with TRBJ2-5; D is unclear. The CDR3 extends over 15 amino acids. The germline V and J ends were trimmed by 1 base and 5 bases, with 14 bases remaining between them. From germline, CDR1 is PRHDT and CDR2 FYEKMQ (reference sequence). The CDR3 loop is CASSLAQTKGETQYF. DNA for the CDR3: TGTGCCAGCAGCTTAGCCCAGACGAAGGGTGAGACCCAGTACTTC.

The chain links TRBV7-1 to TRBJ2-7; no clear D. TRBV7-1 is marked as an open reading frame, function uncertain. The CDR3 is made up of 14 amino acids. The germline V and J ends were trimmed by 1 base and 1 base, with 8 bases remaining between them. CDR3 nucleotide sequence: TGTGCCAGCAGCTCAGGACTGCGTTCCTACGAGCAGTACTTC. The encoded protein is CASSSGLRSYEQYF.

This chain uses TRBV23-1 with TRBJ2-3, with 7 bases aligning to TRBD1. TRBV23-1 qualifies as an ORF whose function is uncertain. V was pared by 0 bases and J by 0 bases, with 9 bases of the junction left unmatched. This CDR3 is built from 18 residues. The CDR3 DNA reads TGCGCCAGCAGTCAATCGAAGGACAGGAGCACTAGCACAGATACGCAGTATTTT. This encodes CASSQSKDRSTSTDTQYF.

This clonotype is labeled as large. V is TRBV4-1 and J is TRBJ1-1; tentatively, D is TRBD1 (6 bases). CDR1 and CDR2 (germline): MGHRA, YSYEKL. The CDR3 spans 13 residues. Deletions cut 10 bases from V and 0 bases from J, with 12 bases between. The CDR3 DNA is TGCGCCACCGGGGACATCATGAACACTGAAGCTTTCTTT. Its protein product is CATGDIMNTEAFF.

The CDR3 region is CASRWGEGYEQYV. CDR3 DNA: TGTGCCAGCAGATGGGGAGAGGGGTACGAGCAGTACGTC. This chain links TRBV12-3 or TRBV12-4 with TRBJ2-7; D could derive from TRBD1 or TRBD2 (5 bases each). The ends were cut back, 6 bases at V and 4 bases at J, with 13 bases in the middle. The length of the CDR3 is 13 residues.

The chain is built from TRBV10-3 and TRBJ2-1; D call uncertain. Looked up from germline, CDR1 is ENHRY and CDR2 is SYGVKD. Trimming took off 0 bases at V and 0 bases at J, with 9 bases between the two ends. The CDR3 is 16 amino acids. The chain's CDR3 is CAISESSQSSYNEQFF. CDR3 in DNA: TGTGCCATCAGTGAGTCGTCCCAGAGCTCCTACAATGAGCAGTTCTTC.

This chain uses TRBV11-1 with TRBJ2-7; no definite D call. Germline lookup yields CDR1 SGHAT and CDR2 FQDESV (reference sequence). Trimming pared 1 base from V and 3 bases from J, leaving 7 bases between. The CDR3 is made up of 13 amino acids. The CDR3 nucleotides read TGTGCCAGCAGCTTAGGGCAGAACTACGAGCAGTACGTC. Its translation is CASSLGQNYEQYV.

The chain employs TRBV7-6 and TRBJ2-3; D call uncertain. This CDR3 region has 13 residues. From germline, CDR1 is SGHVS and CDR2 FNYEAQ. V dropped 2 bases and J dropped 3 bases, with 6 bases sitting between them. This CDR3 reads CASSLMSTDTQYF. The CDR3 nucleotides read TGTGCCAGCAGCTTAATGTCAACAGATACGCAGTATTTT.